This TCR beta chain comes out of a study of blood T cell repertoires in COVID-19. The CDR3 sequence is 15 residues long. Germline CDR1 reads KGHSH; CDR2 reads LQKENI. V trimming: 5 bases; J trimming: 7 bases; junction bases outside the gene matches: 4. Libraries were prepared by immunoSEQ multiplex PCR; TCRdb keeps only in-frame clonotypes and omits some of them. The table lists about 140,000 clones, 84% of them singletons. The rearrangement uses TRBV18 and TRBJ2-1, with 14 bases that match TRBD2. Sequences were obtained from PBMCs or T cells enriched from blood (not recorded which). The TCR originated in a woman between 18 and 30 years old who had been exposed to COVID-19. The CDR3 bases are TGTGCCAGCTCAGAGACTAGCGGGAGGGTTAATGAGCAGTTCTTC. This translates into CASSETSGRVNEQFF.